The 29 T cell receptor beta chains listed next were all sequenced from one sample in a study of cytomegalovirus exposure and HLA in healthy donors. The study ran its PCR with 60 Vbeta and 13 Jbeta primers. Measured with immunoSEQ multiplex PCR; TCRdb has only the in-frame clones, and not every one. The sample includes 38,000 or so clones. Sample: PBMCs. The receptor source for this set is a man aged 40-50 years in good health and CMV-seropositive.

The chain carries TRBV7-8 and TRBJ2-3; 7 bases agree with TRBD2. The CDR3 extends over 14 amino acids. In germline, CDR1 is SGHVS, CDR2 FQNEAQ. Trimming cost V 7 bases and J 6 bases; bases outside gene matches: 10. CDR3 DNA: TGTGCCAGCACCAGGGACTACCCCACGGATACGCAGTATTTT. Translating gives CASTRDYPTDTQYF.

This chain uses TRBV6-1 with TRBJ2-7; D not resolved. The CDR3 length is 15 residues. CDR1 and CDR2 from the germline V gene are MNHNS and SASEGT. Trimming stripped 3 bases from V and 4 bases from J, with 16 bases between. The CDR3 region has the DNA TGTGCCAGCAGTGAGAGGCCCAGAGGAGCTTACGAGCAGTACTTC. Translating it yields CASSERPRGAYEQYF.

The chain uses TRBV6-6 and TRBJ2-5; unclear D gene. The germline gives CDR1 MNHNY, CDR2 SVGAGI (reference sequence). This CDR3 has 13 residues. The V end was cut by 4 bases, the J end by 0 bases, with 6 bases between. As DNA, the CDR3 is TGTGCCAGCAGTTTCCCGGACCAAGAGACCCAGTACTTC. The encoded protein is CASSFPDQETQYF.

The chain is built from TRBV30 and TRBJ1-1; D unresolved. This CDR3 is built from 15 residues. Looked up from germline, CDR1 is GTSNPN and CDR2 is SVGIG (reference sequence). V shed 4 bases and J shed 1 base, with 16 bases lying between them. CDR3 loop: CAWTRRGLGNTEAFF. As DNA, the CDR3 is TGTGCCTGGACCCGGAGAGGCCTCGGGAACACTGAAGCTTTCTTT.

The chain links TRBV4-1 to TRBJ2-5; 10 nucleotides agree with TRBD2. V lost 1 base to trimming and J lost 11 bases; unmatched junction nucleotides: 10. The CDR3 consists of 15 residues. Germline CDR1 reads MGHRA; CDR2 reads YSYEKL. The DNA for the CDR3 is TGCGCCAGCAGCCAAGGGACTAGCGGAACAGTTGAGCAGTACTTC. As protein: CASSQGTSGTVEQYF.

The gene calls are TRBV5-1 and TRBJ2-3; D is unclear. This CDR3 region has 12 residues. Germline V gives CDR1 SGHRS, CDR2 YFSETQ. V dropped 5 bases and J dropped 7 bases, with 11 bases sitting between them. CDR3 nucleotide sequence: TGCGCCAGCAGTTTTCAAGCCCATACGCAGTATTTT. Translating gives CASSFQAHTQYF.

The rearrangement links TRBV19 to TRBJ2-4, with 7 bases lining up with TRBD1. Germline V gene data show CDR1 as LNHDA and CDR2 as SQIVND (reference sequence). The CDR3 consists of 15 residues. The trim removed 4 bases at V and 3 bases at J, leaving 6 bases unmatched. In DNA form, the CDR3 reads TGTGCCAGTAGTAGGCTCGGACAGGACAAAAACATTCAGTACTTC. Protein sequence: CASSRLGQDKNIQYF.

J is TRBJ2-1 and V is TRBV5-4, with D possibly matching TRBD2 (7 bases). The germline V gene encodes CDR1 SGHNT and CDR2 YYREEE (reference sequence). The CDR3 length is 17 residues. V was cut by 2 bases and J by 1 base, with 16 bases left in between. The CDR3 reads CASSLGGGGGSYNEQFF. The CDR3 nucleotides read TGTGCCAGCAGCTTAGGGGGGGGAGGGGGGTCCTACAATGAGCAGTTCTTC.

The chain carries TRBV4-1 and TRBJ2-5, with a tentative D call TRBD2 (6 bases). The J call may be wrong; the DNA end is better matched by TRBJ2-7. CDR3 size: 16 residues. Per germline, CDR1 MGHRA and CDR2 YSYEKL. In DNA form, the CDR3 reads TGCGCCAGCAGCCAAGATCTGGGTAGCGGCTCCTACGAGCAGTACTTC. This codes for CASSQDLGSGSYEQYF.

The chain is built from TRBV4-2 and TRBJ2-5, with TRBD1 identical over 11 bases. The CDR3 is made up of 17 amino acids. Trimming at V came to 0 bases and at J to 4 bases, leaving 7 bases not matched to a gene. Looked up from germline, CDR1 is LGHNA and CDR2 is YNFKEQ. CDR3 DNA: TGTGCCAGCAGCCAAGACCCCCCCGGGACAGGGGGAGAGACCCAGTACTTC. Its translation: CASSQDPPGTGGETQYF.

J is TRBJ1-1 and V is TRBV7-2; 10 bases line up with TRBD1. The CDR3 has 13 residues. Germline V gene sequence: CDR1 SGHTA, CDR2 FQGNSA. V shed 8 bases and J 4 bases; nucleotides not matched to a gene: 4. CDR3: CASCRQGATEAFF. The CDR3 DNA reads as TGTGCCAGCTGCAGACAGGGGGCCACTGAAGCTTTCTTT.

This CDR3 reads CASSLAGPGNTEAFF. In nucleotides, the CDR3 is TGCGCCAGCAGCTTGGCCGGTCCAGGGAACACTGAAGCTTTCTTT. The chain recombines TRBV5-1 with TRBJ1-1; the D is unclear. Trimming pared 0 bases from V and 1 base from J, leaving 10 bases between. The CDR3 is 15 amino acids. The V gene's germline CDR1 is SGHRS and CDR2 YFSETQ.

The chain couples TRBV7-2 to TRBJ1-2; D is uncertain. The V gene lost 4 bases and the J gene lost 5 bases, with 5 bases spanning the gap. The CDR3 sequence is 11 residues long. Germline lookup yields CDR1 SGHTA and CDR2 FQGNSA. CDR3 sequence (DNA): TGTGCCAGCAGCTCCGGGTATGGCTACACCTTC. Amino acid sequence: CASSSGYGYTF.

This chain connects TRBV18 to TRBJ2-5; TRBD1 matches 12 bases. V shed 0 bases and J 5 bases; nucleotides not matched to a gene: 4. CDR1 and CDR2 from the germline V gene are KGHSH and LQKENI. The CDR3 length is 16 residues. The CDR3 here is CASSPPGTGGGETQYF. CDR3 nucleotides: TGTGCCAGCTCACCACCCGGGACAGGGGGCGGGGAGACCCAGTACTTC.

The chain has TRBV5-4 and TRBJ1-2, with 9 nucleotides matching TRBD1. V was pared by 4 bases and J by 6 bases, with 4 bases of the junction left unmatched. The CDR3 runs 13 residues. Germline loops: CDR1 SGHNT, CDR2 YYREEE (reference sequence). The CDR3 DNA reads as TGTGCCAGCAGCCCCTGGACAGGGGATGGCTACACCTTC. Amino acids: CASSPWTGDGYTF.

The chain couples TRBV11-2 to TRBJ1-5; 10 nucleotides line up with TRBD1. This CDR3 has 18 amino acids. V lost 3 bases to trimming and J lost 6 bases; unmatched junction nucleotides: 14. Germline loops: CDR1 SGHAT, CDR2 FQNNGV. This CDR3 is CASSLGRDRGPGIQPQHF. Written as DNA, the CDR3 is TGTGCCAGCAGCTTGGGTCGGGACAGGGGACCTGGCATTCAGCCCCAGCATTTT.

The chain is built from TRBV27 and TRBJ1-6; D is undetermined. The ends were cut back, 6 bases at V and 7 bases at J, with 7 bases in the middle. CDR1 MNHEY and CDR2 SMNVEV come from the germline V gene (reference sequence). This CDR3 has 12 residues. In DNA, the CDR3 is TGTGCCAGCAGACCAGGAAATTCACCCCTCCACTTT. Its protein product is CASRPGNSPLHF.

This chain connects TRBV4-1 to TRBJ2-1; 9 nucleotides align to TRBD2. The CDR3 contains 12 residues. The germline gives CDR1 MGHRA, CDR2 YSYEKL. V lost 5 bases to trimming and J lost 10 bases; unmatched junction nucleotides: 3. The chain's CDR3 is CASSYLAGEQFF. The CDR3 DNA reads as TGCGCCAGCAGCTATCTAGCGGGGGAGCAGTTCTTC.

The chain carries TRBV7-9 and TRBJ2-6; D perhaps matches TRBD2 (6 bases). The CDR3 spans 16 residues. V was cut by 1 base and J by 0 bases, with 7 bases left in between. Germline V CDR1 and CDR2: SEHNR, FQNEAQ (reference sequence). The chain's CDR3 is CASSLGGVSGANVLTF. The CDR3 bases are TGTGCCAGCAGCTTAGGGGGGGTCTCTGGGGCCAACGTCCTGACTTTC.

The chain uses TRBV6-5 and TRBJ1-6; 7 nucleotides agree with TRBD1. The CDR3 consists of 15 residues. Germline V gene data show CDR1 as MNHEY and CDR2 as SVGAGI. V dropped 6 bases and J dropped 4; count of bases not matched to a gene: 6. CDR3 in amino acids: CASRAGTAYNSPLHF. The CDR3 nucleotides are TGTGCCAGCAGAGCAGGGACAGCATATAATTCACCCCTCCACTTT.

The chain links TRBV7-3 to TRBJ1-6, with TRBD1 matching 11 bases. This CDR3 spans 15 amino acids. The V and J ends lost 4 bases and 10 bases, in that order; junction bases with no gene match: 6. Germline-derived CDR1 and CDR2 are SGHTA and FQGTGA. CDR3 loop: CASSSRTGGRSPLHF. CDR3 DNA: TGTGCCAGCAGCTCCAGGACAGGGGGCAGATCACCCCTCCACTTT.

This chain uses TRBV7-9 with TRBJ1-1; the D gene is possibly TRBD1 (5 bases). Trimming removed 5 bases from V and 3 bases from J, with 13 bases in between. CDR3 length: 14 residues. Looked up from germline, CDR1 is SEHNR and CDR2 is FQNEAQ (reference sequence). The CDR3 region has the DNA TGTGCCAGCAGCGCACTAGGAGGGGACACTGAAGCTTTCTTT. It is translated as CASSALGGDTEAFF.

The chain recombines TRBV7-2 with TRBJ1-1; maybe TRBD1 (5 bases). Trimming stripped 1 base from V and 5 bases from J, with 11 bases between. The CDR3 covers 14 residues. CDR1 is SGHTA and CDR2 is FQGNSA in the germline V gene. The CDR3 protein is CASSLVKGRTEAFF. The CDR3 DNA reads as TGTGCCAGCAGCTTAGTCAAGGGGCGGACTGAAGCTTTCTTT.

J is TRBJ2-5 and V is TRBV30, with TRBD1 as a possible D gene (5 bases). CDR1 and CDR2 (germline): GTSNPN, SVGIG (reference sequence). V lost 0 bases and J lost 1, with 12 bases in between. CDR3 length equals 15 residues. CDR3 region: CAWSVGRGPQETQYF. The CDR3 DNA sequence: TGTGCCTGGAGTGTGGGGCGCGGCCCCCAAGAGACCCAGTACTTC. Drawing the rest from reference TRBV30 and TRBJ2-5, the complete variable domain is SQTIHQWPATLVQPVGSPLSLECTVEGTSNPNLYWYRQAAGRGLQLLFYSVGIGQISSEVPQNLSASRPQDRQFILSSKKLLLSDSGFYLCAWSVGRGPQETQYFGPGTRLLVL.

CDR3 sequence (DNA): TGTGCCACCCCAGGGCGGACCGGGGAGCTGTTTTTT. This gives the protein CATPGRTGELFF. The chain combines TRBV6-6 with TRBJ2-2, with D perhaps TRBD1 (5 bases). CDR1 and CDR2 from the germline V gene are MNHNY and SVGAGI (reference sequence). V shed 10 bases and J shed 5 bases, with 11 bases lying between them. The CDR3 totals 12 residues.

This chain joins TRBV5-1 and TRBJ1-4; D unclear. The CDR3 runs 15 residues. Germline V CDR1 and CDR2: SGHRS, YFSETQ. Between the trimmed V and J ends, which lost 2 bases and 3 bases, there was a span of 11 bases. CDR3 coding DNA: TGCGCCAGCAGCTTTCGCGGGATGGCTAATGAAAAACTGTTTTTT. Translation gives CASSFRGMANEKLFF.

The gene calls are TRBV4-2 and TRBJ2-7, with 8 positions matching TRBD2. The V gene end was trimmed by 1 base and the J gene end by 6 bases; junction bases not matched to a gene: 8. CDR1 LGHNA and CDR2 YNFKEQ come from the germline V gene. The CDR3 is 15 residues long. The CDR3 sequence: CASSQGTAGGGEQYF. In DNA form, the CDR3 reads TGTGCCAGCAGCCAAGGTACCGCGGGAGGTGGCGAGCAGTACTTC.

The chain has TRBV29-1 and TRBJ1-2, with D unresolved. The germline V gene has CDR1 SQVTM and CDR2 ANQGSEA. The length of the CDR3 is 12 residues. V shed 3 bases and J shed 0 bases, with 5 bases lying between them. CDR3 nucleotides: TGCAGCGTTGACAGTCCTAACTATGGCTACACCTTC. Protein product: CSVDSPNYGYTF.

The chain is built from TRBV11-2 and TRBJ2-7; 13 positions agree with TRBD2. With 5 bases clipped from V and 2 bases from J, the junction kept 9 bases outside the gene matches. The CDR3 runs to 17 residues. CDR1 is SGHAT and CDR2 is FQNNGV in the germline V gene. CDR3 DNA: TGTGCCAGCAGCCGCCAACTAGCGGGAGGGGGAACCTACGAGCAGTACTTC. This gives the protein CASSRQLAGGGTYEQYF. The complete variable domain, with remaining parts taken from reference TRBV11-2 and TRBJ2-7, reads EAGVAQSPRYKIIEKRQSVAFWCNPISGHATLYWYQQILGQGPKLLIQFQNNGVVDDSQLPKDRFSAERLKGVDSTLKIQPAKLEDSAVYLCASSRQLAGGGTYEQYFGPGTRLTVT.